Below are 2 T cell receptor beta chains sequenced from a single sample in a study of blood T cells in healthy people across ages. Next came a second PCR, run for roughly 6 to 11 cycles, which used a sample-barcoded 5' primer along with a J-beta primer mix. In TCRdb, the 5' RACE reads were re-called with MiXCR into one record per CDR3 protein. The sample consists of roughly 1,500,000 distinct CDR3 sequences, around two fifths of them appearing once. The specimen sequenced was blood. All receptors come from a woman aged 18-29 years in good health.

The CDR3 region has the DNA TGTGCCAGCAGTTTTGGTACAGGTAGCACAGATACGCAGTATTTT. As protein: CASSFGTGSTDTQYF. The V gene is TRBV28, the J gene TRBJ2-3; tentative D call: TRBD1 (5 bases). V dropped 3 bases and J dropped 0 bases, with 10 bases sitting between them. The CDR3 has 15 residues. Per germline, CDR1 MDHEN and CDR2 SYDVKM.

In DNA, the CDR3 is TGTGCCAGCAGTTACCCAGCGGGAGGGGCGCATGAGCAGTTCTTC. This sequence encodes CASSYPAGGAHEQFF. The chain carries TRBV6-5 and TRBJ2-1, with 10 bases aligning to TRBD2. The CDR3 has 15 residues. Losses at the gene ends were 2 bases for V and 8 bases for J; bases not matched to a gene: 6. From germline, CDR1 is MNHEY and CDR2 SVGAGI.